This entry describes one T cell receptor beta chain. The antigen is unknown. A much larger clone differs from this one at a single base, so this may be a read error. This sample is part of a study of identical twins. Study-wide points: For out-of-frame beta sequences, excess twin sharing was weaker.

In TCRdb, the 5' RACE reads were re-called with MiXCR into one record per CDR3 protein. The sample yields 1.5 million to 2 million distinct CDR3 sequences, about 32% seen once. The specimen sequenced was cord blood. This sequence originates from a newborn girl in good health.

This CDR3 is CASSQAYGEGAIYEQFF. The CDR3 region has the DNA TGTGCCAGCAGCCAAGCTTATGGGGAGGGGGCTATCTACGAGCAGTTCTTC. The chain recombines TRBV4-2 with TRBJ2-1, with D perhaps given as TRBD1 or TRBD2 (7 bases each). The length of the CDR3 is 17 residues. Trimming left V 1 base short and J 10 bases short, with 23 bases between. Germline V gene data show CDR1 as LGHNA and CDR2 as YNFKEQ.